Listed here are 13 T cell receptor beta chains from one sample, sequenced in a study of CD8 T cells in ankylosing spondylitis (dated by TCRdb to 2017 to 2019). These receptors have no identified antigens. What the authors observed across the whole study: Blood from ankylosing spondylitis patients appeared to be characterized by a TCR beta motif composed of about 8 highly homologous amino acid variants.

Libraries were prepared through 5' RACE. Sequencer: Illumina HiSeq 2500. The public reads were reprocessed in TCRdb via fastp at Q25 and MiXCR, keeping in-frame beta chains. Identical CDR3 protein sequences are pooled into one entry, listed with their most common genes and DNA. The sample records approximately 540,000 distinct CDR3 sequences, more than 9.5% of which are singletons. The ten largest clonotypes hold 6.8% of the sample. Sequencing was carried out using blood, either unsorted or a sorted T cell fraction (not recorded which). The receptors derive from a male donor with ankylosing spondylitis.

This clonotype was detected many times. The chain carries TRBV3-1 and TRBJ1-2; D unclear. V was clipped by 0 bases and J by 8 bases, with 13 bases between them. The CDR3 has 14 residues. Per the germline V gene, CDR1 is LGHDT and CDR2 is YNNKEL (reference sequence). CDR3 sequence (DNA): TGTGCCAGCAGCCAAGATCAGGTCCCGAGGGGCTACACCTTC. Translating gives CASSQDQVPRGYTF.

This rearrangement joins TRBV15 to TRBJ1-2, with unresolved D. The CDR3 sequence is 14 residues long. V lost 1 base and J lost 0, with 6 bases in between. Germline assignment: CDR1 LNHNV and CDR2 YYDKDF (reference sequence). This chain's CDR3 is CATSRAVANYGYTF. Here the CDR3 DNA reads TGTGCCACCAGCAGAGCAGTAGCTAACTATGGCTACACCTTC.

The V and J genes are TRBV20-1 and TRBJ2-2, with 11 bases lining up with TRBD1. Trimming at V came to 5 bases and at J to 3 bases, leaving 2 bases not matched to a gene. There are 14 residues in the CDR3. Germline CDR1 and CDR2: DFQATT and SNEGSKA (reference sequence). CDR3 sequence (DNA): TGCAGTGCTGGACAGGGGGCGGACACCGGGGAGCTGTTTTTT. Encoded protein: CSAGQGADTGELFF.

CDR3 in DNA: TGCAGTGTGCGGGGATTAGGCACAGATACGCAGTATTTT. Translation gives CSVRGLGTDTQYF. This rearrangement joins TRBV20-1 to TRBJ2-3; the D gene is possibly TRBD2 (6 bases). Looked up from germline, CDR1 is DFQATT and CDR2 is SNEGSKA (reference sequence). V lost 7 bases to trimming and J lost 1 base, with 12 bases between them. The CDR3 extends over 13 amino acids.

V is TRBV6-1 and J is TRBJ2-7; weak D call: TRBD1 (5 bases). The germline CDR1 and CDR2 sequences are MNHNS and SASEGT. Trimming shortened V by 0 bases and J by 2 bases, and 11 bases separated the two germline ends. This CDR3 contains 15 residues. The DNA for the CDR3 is TGTGCCAGCAGTGAAGCCCTAGGCAGGGCCTACGAGCAGTACTTC. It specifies CASSEALGRAYEQYF.

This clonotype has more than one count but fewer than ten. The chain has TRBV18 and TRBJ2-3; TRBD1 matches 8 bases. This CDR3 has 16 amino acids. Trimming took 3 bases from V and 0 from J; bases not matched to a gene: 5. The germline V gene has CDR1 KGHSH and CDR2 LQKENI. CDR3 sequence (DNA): TGTGCCAGCTCACCTAAACAGGGGGTTAGCACAGATACGCAGTATTTT. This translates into CASSPKQGVSTDTQYF.

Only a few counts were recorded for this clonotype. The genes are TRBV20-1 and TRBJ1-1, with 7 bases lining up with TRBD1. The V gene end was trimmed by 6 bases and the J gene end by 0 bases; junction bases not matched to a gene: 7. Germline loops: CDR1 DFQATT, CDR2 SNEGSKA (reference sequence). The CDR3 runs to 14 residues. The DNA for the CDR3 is TGCAGTGCCGACCGGGACAGCATGAACACTGAAGCTTTCTTT. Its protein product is CSADRDSMNTEAFF.

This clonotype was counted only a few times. In DNA, the CDR3 is TGCGCCAGCAGCTTGGCCGGGACTAGCGGGAGTATGTTAGGTCGGACAGATACGCAGTATTTT. This translates into CASSLAGTSGSMLGRTDTQYF. The chain carries TRBV5-1 and TRBJ2-3; TRBD2 agrees at 14 bases. J was trimmed by 3 bases and V by 0 bases; bases with no gene match: 15. The CDR3 is made up of 21 amino acids. Germline V gives CDR1 SGHRS, CDR2 YFSETQ.

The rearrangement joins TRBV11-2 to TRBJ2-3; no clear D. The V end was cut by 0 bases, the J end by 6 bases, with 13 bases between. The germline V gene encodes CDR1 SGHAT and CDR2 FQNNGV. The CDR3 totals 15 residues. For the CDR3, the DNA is TGTGCCAGCAGCTTAGAGTCTAGGCCACGGGATACGCAGTATTTT. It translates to CASSLESRPRDTQYF.

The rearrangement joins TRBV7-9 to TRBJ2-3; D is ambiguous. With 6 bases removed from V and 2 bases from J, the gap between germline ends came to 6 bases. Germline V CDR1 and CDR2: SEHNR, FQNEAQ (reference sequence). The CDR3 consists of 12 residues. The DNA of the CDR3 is TGTGCCAGCAGTAAATACACAGATACGCAGTATTTT. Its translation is CASSKYTDTQYF.

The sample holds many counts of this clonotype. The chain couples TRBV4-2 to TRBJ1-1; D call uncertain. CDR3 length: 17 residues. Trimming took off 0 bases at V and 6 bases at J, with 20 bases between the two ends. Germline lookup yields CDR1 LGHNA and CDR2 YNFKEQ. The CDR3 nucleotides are TGTGCCAGCAGCCAAGAATCGAAAGACCACATGCGCGCTGAAGCTTTCTTT. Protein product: CASSQESKDHMRAEAFF.

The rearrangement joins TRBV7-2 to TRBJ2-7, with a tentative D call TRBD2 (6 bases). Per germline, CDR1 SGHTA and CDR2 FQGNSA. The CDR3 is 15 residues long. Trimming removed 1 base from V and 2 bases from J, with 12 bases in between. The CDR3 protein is CASSLEGTHPYEQYF. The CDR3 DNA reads TGTGCCAGCAGCTTAGAAGGGACTCACCCCTACGAGCAGTACTTC.

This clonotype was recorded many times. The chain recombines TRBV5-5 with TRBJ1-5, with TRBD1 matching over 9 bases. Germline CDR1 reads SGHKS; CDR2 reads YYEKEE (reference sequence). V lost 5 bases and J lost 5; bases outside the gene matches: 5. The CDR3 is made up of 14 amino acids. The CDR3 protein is CASRPGQGDQPQHF. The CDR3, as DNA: TGTGCCAGCAGGCCGGGACAGGGAGATCAGCCCCAGCATTTT.